Below are 28 T cell receptor beta chains sequenced from a single sample in a study of T cell responses to AZD1222 COVID-19 vaccine. Sequenced by immunoSEQ multiplex PCR; TCRdb stores in-frame clones only, minus some. The data contain roughly 150,000 clones, around nine tenths of them singletons. Sequencing used peripheral blood, obtained on day 0 of AZD1222 vaccination. The receptors come from an adult in good health.

The chain links TRBV6-2 or TRBV6-3 to TRBJ2-5; TRBD2 matches 8 bases. Trimming at V came to 6 bases and at J to 2 bases, leaving 14 bases not matched to a gene. The CDR3 loop spans 17 amino acids. From germline, CDR1 is MNHEY and CDR2 SVGEGT. CDR3: CASSPTSGGLGQETQYF. The CDR3 nucleotides read TGTGCCAGCAGCCCTACTAGCGGAGGGCTGGGACAAGAGACCCAGTACTTC.

This chain uses TRBV7-9 with TRBJ2-5; TRBD2 agrees at 12 bases. Trimming at V came to 5 bases and at J to 3 bases, leaving 10 bases not matched to a gene. Germline V gene sequence: CDR1 SEHNR, CDR2 FQNEAQ (reference sequence). This CDR3 is 17 amino acids long. The DNA for the CDR3 is TGTGCCAGCAGCCCCCCCCCTAGCGGGAGGGCCGAAGAGACCCAGTACTTC. Translating gives CASSPPPSGRAEETQYF. The whole variable domain, filled in from reference TRBV7-9 and TRBJ2-5, reads DTGVSQNPRHKITKRGQNVTFRCDPISEHNRLYWYRQTLGQGPEFLTYFQNEAQLEKSRLLSDRFSAERPKGSFSTLEIQRTEQGDSAMYLCASSPPPSGRAEETQYFGPGTRLLVL.

The chain joins TRBV29-1 to TRBJ2-1, with TRBD2 matching 11 bases. CDR1 is SQVTM, CDR2 ANQGSEA, per germline. There are 17 residues in the CDR3. With 3 bases clipped from V and 0 bases from J, the junction kept 7 bases outside the gene matches. The CDR3 nucleotides are TGCAGCGTTGAGCTGACTAGCGGGGATTTCTCCTACAATGAGCAGTTCTTC. This codes for CSVELTSGDFSYNEQFF.

The V call is TRBV24-1, the J call TRBJ1-2; 11 nucleotides line up with TRBD1. CDR3 length: 16 residues. With V trimmed by 4 bases and J by 4 bases, 7 bases remained unmatched. Germline-derived CDR1 and CDR2 are KGHDR and SFDVKD. In DNA, the CDR3 is TGTGCCACCAGTGAAGGGACAGGGGGACCTGGCTATGGCTACACCTTC. Its protein product is CATSEGTGGPGYGYTF.

This sequence joins TRBV15 and TRBJ1-3; 12 nucleotides line up with TRBD1. The germline V gene has CDR1 LNHNV and CDR2 YYDKDF (reference sequence). V trimming: 5 bases; J trimming: 4 bases; junction bases outside the gene matches: 3. The CDR3 has 15 residues. The CDR3 DNA sequence: TGTGCCACCAGCCGGGACAGGGGGCAGGGAAACACCATATATTTT. Its translation is CATSRDRGQGNTIYF.

The CDR3 sequence: CASSLDSGGYEQYF. CDR3 nucleotide sequence: TGTGCCAGCAGCTTAGATTCAGGGGGCTACGAGCAGTACTTC. V is TRBV13 and J is TRBJ2-7; TRBD1 agrees at 7 bases. Germline CDR1 and CDR2: PRHDT and FYEKMQ (reference sequence). The V gene end was trimmed by 1 base and the J gene end by 3 bases; junction bases not matched to a gene: 3. This CDR3 has 14 amino acids.

The V gene is TRBV30, the J gene TRBJ2-5; 9 bases map to TRBD1. Per the germline V gene, CDR1 is GTSNPN and CDR2 is SVGIG (reference sequence). This CDR3 is built from 14 residues. J lost 4 bases, V lost 3 bases, and 6 bases had no gene match. As DNA, the CDR3 is TGTGCCTGGAGAGGGACAGGGTTGAGAGAGACCCAGTACTTC. Amino acids: CAWRGTGLRETQYF.

The rearrangement links TRBV28 to TRBJ2-1; D possibly uses TRBD1 or TRBD2 (5 bases each). CDR3 size: 18 residues. Per the germline V gene, CDR1 is MDHEN and CDR2 is SYDVKM. V shed 5 bases and J shed 0 bases, with 20 bases lying between them. The CDR3 sequence is CASSPGRFKSSSYNEQFF. CDR3 coding DNA: TGTGCCAGCAGTCCGGGACGTTTCAAATCGAGCTCCTACAATGAGCAGTTCTTC.

The gene calls are TRBV10-3 and TRBJ2-7; TRBD2 aligns across 14 bases. The V gene end was trimmed by 6 bases and the J gene end by 5 bases; junction bases not matched to a gene: 3. The CDR3 covers 14 residues. CDR1 and CDR2 (germline): ENHRY, SYGVKD. For the CDR3, the DNA is TGTGCCATCAGGCGGGGACTAGCGGGAGACGAGCAGTACTTC. It is translated as CAIRRGLAGDEQYF.

The chain combines TRBV18 with TRBJ2-1; no clear D. Trimming shortened V by 3 bases and J by 5 bases, and 2 bases separated the two germline ends. The CDR3 spans 11 residues. In germline, CDR1 is KGHSH, CDR2 LQKENI. The CDR3 loop reads CASSPNNEQFF. DNA of the CDR3: TGTGCCAGCTCACCTAACAATGAGCAGTTCTTC.

The chain couples TRBV6-6 to TRBJ1-4; D possibly corresponds to TRBD1 (5 bases). The J call is uncertain, as TRBJ2-2 better fits the DNA end. The CDR3 contains 12 residues. CDR1 MNHNY and CDR2 SVGAGI come from the germline V gene (reference sequence). The CDR3 coding sequence is TGTGCCAGCAGGGCAGGGCAGGGGGAGCTGTTTTTT. Translating it yields CASRAGQGELFF.

V gene TRBV6-5 combines with J gene TRBJ2-7; TRBD2 matches at 13 bases. The germline gives CDR1 MNHEY, CDR2 SVGAGI. The ends lost 6 bases at V and 3 bases at J; junction bases unmatched: 5. This CDR3 has 15 amino acids. In nucleotides, the CDR3 is TGTGCCAGCAGGCGGACTAGCGGGAGTATCTACGAGCAGTACTTC. Translated: CASRRTSGSIYEQYF.

The chain is built from TRBV7-2 and TRBJ2-2, with 10 bases fitting TRBD2. V dropped 4 bases and J dropped 6; count of bases not matched to a gene: 8. From germline, CDR1 is SGHTA and CDR2 FQGNSA. This CDR3 is 16 amino acids long. For the CDR3, the DNA is TGTGCCAGCAGCTCCTCTAGCGGGGGTGGCCCCGGGGAGCTGTTTTTT. Protein product: CASSSSSGGGPGELFF. Complete variable domain (other parts from reference TRBV7-2 and TRBJ2-2): GAGVSQSPSNKVTEKGKDVELRCDPISGHTALYWYRQSLGQGLEFLIYFQGNSAPDKSGLPSDRFSAERTGGSVSTLTIQRTQQEDSAVYLCASSSSSGGGPGELFFGEGSRLTVL.

The chain uses TRBV5-1 and TRBJ2-7; no firm D call. V shed 4 bases and J shed 2 bases, with 13 bases lying between them. The CDR3 has 14 residues. Per germline, CDR1 SGHRS and CDR2 YFSETQ. The CDR3 bases are TGCGCCAGCAGCCCATTGGACGGAACCTACGAGCAGTACTTC. Encoded protein: CASSPLDGTYEQYF.

The chain is built from TRBV5-4 and TRBJ2-2, with TRBD1 matching 10 bases. V trimming: 4 bases; J trimming: 6 bases; junction bases outside the gene matches: 6. The CDR3 sequence is 15 residues long. Germline CDR1 and CDR2: SGHNT and YYREEE (reference sequence). For the CDR3, the DNA is TGTGCCAGCAGCGCCCCCGGACAGGGGGCCGGGGAGCTGTTTTTT. Protein product: CASSAPGQGAGELFF.

This chain uses TRBV27 with TRBJ1-3, with D unclear. Trimming pared 5 bases from V and 0 bases from J, leaving 8 bases between. Per the germline V gene, CDR1 is MNHEY and CDR2 is SMNVEV (reference sequence). The CDR3 has 14 residues. DNA for the CDR3: TGTGCCAGCAGTGAACATATCTCTGGAAACACCATATATTTT. Its protein is CASSEHISGNTIYF.

The rearrangement uses TRBV5-4 and TRBJ1-2; 7 bases align to TRBD1. Germline CDR1 reads SGHNT; CDR2 reads YYREEE (reference sequence). The CDR3 is made up of 15 amino acids. V lost 0 bases and J lost 13; bases outside the gene matches: 15. The CDR3 region is CASSLVAGGGGESTF. CDR3 nucleotides: TGTGCCAGCAGCTTGGTAGCAGGGGGAGGGGGCGAGTCCACCTTC.

This clone came up a few times. The gene calls are TRBV3-1 (or the pseudogene TRBV3-2) and TRBJ2-3; D not certain. The V gene lost 2 bases and the J gene lost 10 bases, with 19 bases spanning the gap. The CDR3 covers 15 residues. Germline V lookup: CDR1 LGHDT, CDR2 YNNKEL (reference sequence). The CDR3: CASSQMPPLFHSQYF. The DNA for the CDR3 is TGTGCCAGCAGCCAAATGCCCCCCCTTTTTCATTCGCAGTATTTT.

V is TRBV11-2 and J is TRBJ2-3; 7 bases map to TRBD2. Germline V gives CDR1 SGHAT, CDR2 FQNNGV. This CDR3 comprises 15 residues. J gave up 2 bases and V 1 base, and 3 bases lay outside the gene matches. CDR3: CASSLAGGFTDTQYF. The CDR3 nucleotides are TGTGCCAGCAGCTTAGCGGGAGGATTCACAGATACGCAGTATTTT.

This chain joins TRBV7-3 and TRBJ2-1; D possibly corresponds to TRBD2 (6 bases). The V and J ends lost 4 bases and 8 bases respectively, with 15 bases between them. Germline loops: CDR1 SGHTA, CDR2 FQGTGA. The CDR3 loop spans 14 amino acids. CDR3 coding DNA: TGTGCCAGCAGCTCCCCCGGGGGAGCCCATGAGCAGTTCTTC. Translation: CASSSPGGAHEQFF.

The genes are TRBV6-2 or TRBV6-3 and TRBJ2-1; TRBD2 agrees at 7 bases. Germline lookup yields CDR1 MNHEY and CDR2 SVGEGT. V gave up 2 bases and J gave up 3 bases; unmatched junction bases: 13. The CDR3 length is 18 residues. This CDR3 is CASSYPRGSPSYYNEQFF. The CDR3 nucleotides read TGTGCCAGCAGTTACCCCCGCGGGAGTCCGTCCTACTACAATGAGCAGTTCTTC.

This sequence joins TRBV27 and TRBJ2-2; D uncertain. Germline V lookup: CDR1 MNHEY, CDR2 SMNVEV (reference sequence). The V end lost 6 bases, the J end lost 0 bases, and 5 bases lay between the germline ends. The CDR3 sequence is 13 residues long. This chain's CDR3 is CASRTANTGELFF. The CDR3 DNA is TGTGCCAGCAGGACCGCGAACACCGGGGAGCTGTTTTTT.

V gene TRBV18 combines with J gene TRBJ1-2; the D gene is possibly TRBD1 (6 bases). The germline V gene has CDR1 KGHSH and CDR2 LQKENI. Trimming took off 5 bases at V and 3 bases at J, with 13 bases between the two ends. This CDR3 spans 14 amino acids. The CDR3 reads CASSGQISDYGYTF. In DNA, the CDR3 is TGTGCCAGCTCAGGACAGATTTCCGACTATGGCTACACCTTC.

This rearrangement joins TRBV9 to TRBJ1-2; 8 bases align to TRBD1. The CDR3 has 13 residues. Germline V gene lookup returns CDR1 SGDLS and CDR2 YYNGEE. The J segment lost 4 bases and the V segment lost 3 bases, leaving 2 bases of the junction unmatched. The CDR3, as DNA: TGTGCCAGCAGCGCAGGGGGCCTCTATGGCTACACCTTC. It encodes CASSAGGLYGYTF. Based on the CDR3 plus reference TRBV9 and TRBJ1-2, the full variable domain is DSGVTQTPKHLITATGQRVTLRCSPRSGDLSVYWYQQSLDQGLQFLIQYYNGEERAKGNILERFSAQQFPDLHSELNLSSLELGDSALYFCASSAGGLYGYTFGSGTRLTVV.

This clone came up a few times. The chain joins TRBV30 to TRBJ1-6; no clear D gene. The CDR3 contains 14 residues. The germline CDR1 and CDR2 sequences are GTSNPN and SVGIG (reference sequence). V was shortened by 7 bases and J by 4 bases, with 14 bases between the two germline ends. Here the CDR3 reads CAYLRTRYNSPLHF. In DNA, the CDR3 is TGTGCCTACCTACGGACGAGATATAATTCACCCCTCCACTTT.

The sample holds one count of this clone. V is TRBV7-3 and J is TRBJ1-2; D gene ambiguous. V was cut by 1 base and J by 3 bases, with 9 bases left in between. The germline CDR1 and CDR2 sequences are SGHTA and FQGTGA. CDR3 size: 14 residues. CDR3 amino acids: CASSLKGGDYGYTF. CDR3 nucleotide sequence: TGTGCCAGCAGCTTAAAGGGCGGAGACTATGGCTACACCTTC.

The V gene is TRBV7-2, the J gene TRBJ1-6; 11 bases align to TRBD1. Trimming cost V 3 bases and J 10 bases; bases outside gene matches: 2. The CDR3 length is 14 residues. Germline CDR1 SGHTA, CDR2 FQGNSA. CDR3 loop: CASSLGTGGSPLHF. The CDR3 bases are TGTGCCAGCAGCTTGGGGACAGGGGGGTCACCCCTCCACTTT.

This chain uses TRBV20-1 with TRBJ2-1; 7 bases fit TRBD2. The CDR3 sequence is 15 residues long. Trimming removed 6 bases from V and 9 bases from J; junction bases left unmatched: 17. CDR1 and CDR2 from the germline V gene are DFQATT and SNEGSKA (reference sequence). As DNA, the CDR3 is TGCAGTGCAAGTACGACTAGCCGGAGGAAGGGTGAGCAGTTCTTC. This translates into CSASTTSRRKGEQFF.